Sequencing of this TCR beta chain was carried out in a study of T cells after yellow fever vaccination. Findings and limits, study-wide: Reappearance after the booster was seen for most primary-vaccination clones, at 95% to 97% CD4 and around 90% CD8. Sorted repertoires could include abundant contaminating clonotypes from bulk cells.

There are 14 residues in the CDR3. Germline lookup yields CDR1 LGHNA and CDR2 YSLEER. V was trimmed by 0 bases and J by 10 bases, leaving 13 bases between them. This clonotype appeared a few times. The antigen remains unidentified. 5'RACE template switching added a universal primer site and UMIs to TCR cDNA. MiXCR, run by TCRdb on the 5' RACE reads, gives a single entry per CDR3 protein. The sample has hundreds of thousands of distinct CDR3 sequences; around 8.6% are singletons. V usage is TRBV4-3 and J usage is TRBJ2-1; tentative D call: TRBD1 (5 bases). The sequencing here drew on CD4+ T cells sorted from PBMCs, taken 5 days after the yellow fever booster vaccination. The TCR sequence derives from a man between 18 and 29 years old who received the YFV17D yellow fever vaccine. CDR3 nucleotide sequence: TGCGCCAGCAGCCAAGATAGGGGCCCGTGGGAGCAGTTCTTC. It specifies CASSQDRGPWEQFF.